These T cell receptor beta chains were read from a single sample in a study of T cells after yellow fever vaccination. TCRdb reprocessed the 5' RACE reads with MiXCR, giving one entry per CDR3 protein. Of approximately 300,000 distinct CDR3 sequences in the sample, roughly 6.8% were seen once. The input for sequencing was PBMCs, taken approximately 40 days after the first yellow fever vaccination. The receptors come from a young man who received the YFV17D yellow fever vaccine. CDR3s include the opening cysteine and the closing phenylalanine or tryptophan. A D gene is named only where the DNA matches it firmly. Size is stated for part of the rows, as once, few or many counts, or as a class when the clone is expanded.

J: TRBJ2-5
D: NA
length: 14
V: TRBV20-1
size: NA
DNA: TGCAGTGCTAGAGATTTGGCAAGCCAAGAGACCCAGTACTTC
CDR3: CSARDLASQETQYF

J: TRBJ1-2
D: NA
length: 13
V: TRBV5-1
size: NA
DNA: TGCGCCAGCAGGACTGGCCCTATCGAGGGCTACACCTTC
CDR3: CASRTGPIEGYTF

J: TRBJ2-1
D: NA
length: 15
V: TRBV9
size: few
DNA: TGTGCCAGCAGCGTGAGTACGACTAGTCTCGATGAGCAGTTCTTC
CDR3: CASSVSTTSLDEQFF

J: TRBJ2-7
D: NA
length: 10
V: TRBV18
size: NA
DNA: TGTGCCAGCTCAGGAGTTGAGCAGTACTTC
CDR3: CASSGVEQYF

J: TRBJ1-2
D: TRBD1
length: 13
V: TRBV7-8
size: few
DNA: TGTGCCAGCAGCTTTCGACAGGGCTATGGCTACACCTTC
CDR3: CASSFRQGYGYTF

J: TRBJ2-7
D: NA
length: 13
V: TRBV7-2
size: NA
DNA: TGTGCCACCTCCGCGGGACCGAACTACGAGCAGTACTTC
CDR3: CATSAGPNYEQYF

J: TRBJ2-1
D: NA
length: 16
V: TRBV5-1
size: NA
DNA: TGCGCCAGCAGCCCGGGTGGGGCGGGGTCCCACAATGAGCAGTTCTTC
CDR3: CASSPGGAGSHNEQFF

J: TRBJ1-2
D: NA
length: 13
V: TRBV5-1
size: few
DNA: TGCGCCAGCAGCTCTGACGGGGACTATGGCTACACCTTC
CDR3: CASSSDGDYGYTF

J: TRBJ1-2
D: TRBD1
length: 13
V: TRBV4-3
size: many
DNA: TGCGCCAGCAGCCAAGGGGACAGGGCAGGCTACACCTTC
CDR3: CASSQGDRAGYTF

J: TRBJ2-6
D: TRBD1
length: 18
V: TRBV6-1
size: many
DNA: TGTGCCAGCAGTAAGCCAGATGCAGGGGGAACTGGGGCCAACGTCCTGACTTTC
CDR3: CASSKPDAGGTGANVLTF

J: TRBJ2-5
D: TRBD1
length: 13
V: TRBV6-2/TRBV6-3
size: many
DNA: TGTGCCAGCAGATCGACAGGGTTGGAGACCCAGTACTTC
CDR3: CASRSTGLETQYF

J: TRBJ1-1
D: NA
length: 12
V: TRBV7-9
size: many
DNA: TGTGCCAGCAGCCCCCCCGAGACAGAAGCTTTCTTT
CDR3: CASSPPETEAFF

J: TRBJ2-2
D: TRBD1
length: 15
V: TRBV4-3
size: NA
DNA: TGCGCCAGCAGCCTTCGGACAGGAAGAACCGGGGAGCTGTTTTTT
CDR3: CASSLRTGRTGELFF

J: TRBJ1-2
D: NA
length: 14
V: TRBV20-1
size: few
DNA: TGCAGTGCTAGTCGTCTCTTAACCGAATATGGCTACACCTTC
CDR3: CSASRLLTEYGYTF

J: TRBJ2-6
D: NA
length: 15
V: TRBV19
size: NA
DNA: TGTGCCAGTAACTTTGACTCGTCTGGGGCCAACGTCCTGACTTTC
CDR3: CASNFDSSGANVLTF

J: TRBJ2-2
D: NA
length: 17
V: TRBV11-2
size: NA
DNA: TGTGCCAGCAGCGCCGGACGGTGGGAGTCGAACACCGGGGAGCTGTTTTTT
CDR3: CASSAGRWESNTGELFF

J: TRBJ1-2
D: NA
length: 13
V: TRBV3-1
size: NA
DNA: TGTGCCAGCAGCCTACAGGGAGGGGATGGCTACACCTTC
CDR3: CASSLQGGDGYTF

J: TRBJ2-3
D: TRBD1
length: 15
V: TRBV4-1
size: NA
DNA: TGCGCCAGCAGCCAAGAGGCGGACAGGGCAGATACGCAGTATTTT
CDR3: CASSQEADRADTQYF

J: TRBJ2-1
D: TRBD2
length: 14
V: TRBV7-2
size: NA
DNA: TGTGCCAGCAGGAAGGCGGGGACTAACAGGGAGCAGTTCTTC
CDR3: CASRKAGTNREQFF

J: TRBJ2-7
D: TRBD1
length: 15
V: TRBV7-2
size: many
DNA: TGTGCCAGCAGCCCACGGACAGGGGGCCTTTACGAGCAGTACTTC
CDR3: CASSPRTGGLYEQYF

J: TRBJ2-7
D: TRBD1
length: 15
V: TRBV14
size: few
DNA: TGTGCCAGCAGCCAAGATTGGGACAGACCCTACGAGCAGTACTTC
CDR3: CASSQDWDRPYEQYF

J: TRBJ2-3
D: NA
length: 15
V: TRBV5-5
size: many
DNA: TGTGCCAGCAGCTTGGTCAGCGGGTCCGCAGATACGCAGTATTTT
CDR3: CASSLVSGSADTQYF

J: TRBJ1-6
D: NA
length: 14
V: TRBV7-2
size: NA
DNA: TGTGCCAGCAGCCCTGGGGGCAGGGCAGAACCCCTCCACTTT
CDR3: CASSPGGRAEPLHF

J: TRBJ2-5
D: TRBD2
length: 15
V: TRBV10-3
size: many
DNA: TGTGCCATCAGGAAGACTAGCGGCCTCCAAGAGACCCAGTACTTC
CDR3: CAIRKTSGLQETQYF

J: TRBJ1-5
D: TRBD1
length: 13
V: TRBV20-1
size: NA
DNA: TGCAGTGCTACACAGGGGGTAGATCAGCCCCAGCATTTT
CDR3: CSATQGVDQPQHF

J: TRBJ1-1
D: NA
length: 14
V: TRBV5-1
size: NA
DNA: TGCGCCAGCAGCTTTGCAGGGGTGAACACTGAAGCTTTCTTT
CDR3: CASSFAGVNTEAFF

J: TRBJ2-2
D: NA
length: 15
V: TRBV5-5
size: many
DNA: TGTGCCAGCAGCTTGGCCAGGGGAAACACCGGGGAGCTGTTTTTT
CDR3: CASSLARGNTGELFF

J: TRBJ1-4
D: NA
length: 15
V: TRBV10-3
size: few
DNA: TGTGCCATCAGTGAGTCGAGTGGAACTAATGAAAAACTGTTTTTT
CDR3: CAISESSGTNEKLFF